These T cell receptor beta chains were read from a single sample in a study of control samples from healthy donors and cancer patients. Assay used: immunoSEQ multiplex PCR; TCRdb lists only in-frame clones, some missing. The profile shows approximately 140,000 clones, 94% of them singletons. Sequencing was done on a sample of blood. These TCRs come from a man aged 40-49 years in good health. CDR3s include the opening cysteine and the closing phenylalanine or tryptophan. The D gene is left open where the match is weak. Clone size is stated in some rows and not others, as once, few, many or a class when expanded.

V gene,D gene,J gene,clone size,CDR3 DNA,CDR3 protein
TRBV7-2,.,TRBJ2-1,once,TGTGCCAGCACCCAGTCGACAGTTTACAATGAGCAGTTCTTC,CASTQSTVYNEQFF
TRBV7-2,.,TRBJ2-3,.,TGTGCCAGCAGCTTAAATGGGGCGGAGAGCACAGATACGCAGTATTTT,CASSLNGAESTDTQYF
TRBV7-9,.,TRBJ1-5,.,TGTGCCAGCAGCTTAGGAGGGGGAGTCAATCAGCCCCAGCATTTT,CASSLGGGVNQPQHF
TRBV10-2,.,TRBJ1-6,.,TGCGCCAGCAGGACAGGAGACTATAATTCACCCCTCCACTTT,CASRTGDYNSPLHF
TRBV7-6,.,TRBJ2-5,.,TGTGCCAGCAGCCCCCCGACGGGCCTACAAGAGACCCAGTACTTC,CASSPPTGLQETQYF
TRBV5-8,TRBD1,TRBJ2-7,.,TGTGCCAGCACCCTTCCGAGGACAGGTTACGAGCAGTACTTC,CASTLPRTGYEQYF
TRBV6-6,.,TRBJ1-3,.,TGTGCCAGCAGTACAGTCAACTCTGGAAACACCATATATTTT,CASSTVNSGNTIYF
TRBV6-1,.,TRBJ1-1,once,TGTGCCAGCAGTGGAAACGTAGTTACGATGAACACTGAAGCTTTCTTT,CASSGNVVTMNTEAFF
TRBV6-5,.,TRBJ1-1,once,TGTGCCAGCAGTCTACGGGAGGCCATGAACACTGAAGCTTTCTTT,CASSLREAMNTEAFF
TRBV10-2,.,TRBJ1-1,.,TGCGCCAGCAGTGAGTCGCGGGGCACTGAAGCTTTCTTT,CASSESRGTEAFF
TRBV2,.,TRBJ2-3,.,TGTGCCAGTCCAGCGGGTACTAGCACAGATACGCAGTATTTT,CASPAGTSTDTQYF
TRBV12-5,.,TRBJ2-3,.,TGTGCTAGTGGACCGAATTCCTTCACAGATACGCAGTATTTT,CASGPNSFTDTQYF
TRBV2,.,TRBJ2-7,.,TGTGCCAGCAGTGAAGTGGGGTACGAGCAGTACTTC,CASSEVGYEQYF
TRBV2,TRBD1,TRBJ1-5,.,TGTGCCAGCAGTTTCACCGGGACAGGGGTAAGTCAGCCCCAGCATTTT,CASSFTGTGVSQPQHF
TRBV7-2,TRBD2,TRBJ2-3,.,TGTGCCAGCCCAGCTTATAGTCTAGCGGGTAGCACAGATACGCAGTATTTT,CASPAYSLAGSTDTQYF
TRBV28,.,TRBJ2-2,.,TGTGCCAGCAGTCTCTGGGGGCAGCTTAACACCGGGGAGCTGTTTTTT,CASSLWGQLNTGELFF